Sequencing of this TCR beta chain was carried out in a study of blood T cell repertoires in COVID-19. Study as a whole: Sites in the United States, Italy and Spain provided acute and convalescent COVID-19 samples. T cells, B-cell-depleted T cells, or PBMCs provided the cDNA or gDNA that served as material.

Per germline, CDR1 SGHAT and CDR2 FQDESV (reference sequence). Unmatched junction bases numbered 5, after V lost 5 bases and J lost 3 bases. There are 15 residues in the CDR3. The count of this clone is one. The authors' processing: Cell counts per sample came from amplifying reference gene primers. Clones were read by immunoSEQ multiplex PCR, and TCRdb kept only the in-frame ones, dropping some. The DNA gave D and trimming, while V, J and clone size come from that table. In the table there are 65,000 to 70,000 clones, about 86% of which are singletons. The TCR originated in a woman aged 60-75 years with acute or convalescent COVID-19. Sequencing was performed on peripheral blood. The V gene is TRBV11-1, the J gene TRBJ1-5; TRBD1 aligns across 9 bases. CDR3 sequence reads: CASSPGQGPNQPQHF. The CDR3 bases are TGTGCCAGCAGCCCGGGACAGGGCCCCAATCAGCCCCAGCATTTT.